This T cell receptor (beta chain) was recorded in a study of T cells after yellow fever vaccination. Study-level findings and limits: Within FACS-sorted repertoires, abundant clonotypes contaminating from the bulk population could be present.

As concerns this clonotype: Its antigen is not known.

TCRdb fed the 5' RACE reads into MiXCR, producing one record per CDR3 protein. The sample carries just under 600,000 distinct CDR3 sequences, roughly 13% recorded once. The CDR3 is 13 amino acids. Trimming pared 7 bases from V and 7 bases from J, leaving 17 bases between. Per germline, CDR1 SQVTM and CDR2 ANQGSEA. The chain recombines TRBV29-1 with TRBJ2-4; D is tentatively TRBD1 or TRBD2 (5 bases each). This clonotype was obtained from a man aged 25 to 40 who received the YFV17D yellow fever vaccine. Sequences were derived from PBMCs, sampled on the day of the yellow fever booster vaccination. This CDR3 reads CSARGGRVNIQYF. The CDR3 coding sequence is TGCAGCGCCCGTGGGGGACGAGTTAACATTCAGTACTTC.